A selection of T cell receptor beta chains follows, all from one sample in a study of T cells in localized non-small cell lung cancer. Clones were sequenced by immunoSEQ multiplex PCR, and TCRdb holds only the in-frame ones, with some missing. The repertoire has about 950 clones, approximately 18% of them found once; the top ten carry less than 20%. The input for sequencing was lung tumor tissue, taken before any cancer treatment. These receptors were collected from a female donor older than 55 with stage I squamous cell lung carcinoma. The CDR3 runs from the conserved cysteine through the conserved F or W. A D gene is named only where the DNA matches it firmly. Expanded clones are given a class, and other clones once, few, many or no size at all.

abundance	d_gene	v_gene	j_gene	CDR3aa	CDR3nt
medium-sized	-	TRBV4-1	TRBJ2-3	CASSPFGWATDTQYF	TGCGCCAGCAGCCCTTTTGGTTGGGCAACAGATACGCAGTATTTT
few	-	TRBV12-5	TRBJ1-1	CASGLVDYTEAFF	TGTGCTAGTGGTTTGGTAGATTACACTGAAGCTTTCTTT
large	TRBD2	TRBV15	TRBJ2-6	CATSRDMGRGGPPPGANVLTF	TGTGCCACCAGCAGAGATATGGGGCGGGGGGGTCCACCTCCTGGGGCCAACGTCCTGACTTTC
-	-	TRBV11-3	TRBJ2-7	CASRGEASSNEQYF	TGTGCCAGCAGAGGTGAGGCTTCTTCTAATGAGCAGTACTTC
few	TRBD1	TRBV6-8	TRBJ2-1	CASRTGQSSYNEQFF	TGTGCCAGCAGGACGGGACAGAGCTCCTACAATGAGCAGTTCTTC
large	TRBD2	TRBV11-3	TRBJ2-2	CASSLGTSGANHPGELFF	TGTGCCAGCAGCCTAGGGACTAGCGGGGCAAACCACCCCGGGGAGCTGTTTTTT
large	-	TRBV11-3	TRBJ1-6	CASSSGESRGWNSPLHF	TGTGCCAGCAGCTCGGGGGAGAGCAGGGGTTGGAATTCACCCCTCCACTTT
few	TRBD1	TRBV6-8	TRBJ1-2	CAISGTGSNYGYTF	TGTGCCATCAGCGGGACAGGGAGTAACTATGGCTACACCTTC
few	TRBD1	TRBV28	TRBJ1-1	CASGTGRINTEAFF	TGTGCCAGCGGGACAGGCCGTATCAACACTGAAGCTTTCTTT
-	-	TRBV5-1	TRBJ1-2	CASSLDPGTNYGYTF	TGCGCCAGCAGCTTGGATCCAGGGACTAACTATGGCTACACCTTC
few	TRBD1	TRBV6-8	TRBJ2-2	CASSYSQGAKSGELFF	TGTGCCAGCAGTTACTCGCAGGGGGCTAAATCCGGGGAGCTGTTTTTT
-	TRBD1	TRBV5-1	TRBJ2-1	CASSDRGGGFYEQFF	TGCGCCAGCAGCGACAGGGGGGGAGGTTTTTATGAGCAGTTCTTC
few	-	TRBV9	TRBJ2-2	CASRRETPGELFF	TGTGCCAGCAGGCGGGAAACCCCCGGGGAGCTGTTTTTT
-	TRBD1	TRBV18	TRBJ2-1	CASSPLGQGAYEQFF	TGTGCCAGCTCACCACTTGGACAGGGGGCATATGAGCAGTTCTTC
-	-	TRBV11-3	TRBJ2-2	CASSSRQRGNTGELFF	TGTGCCAGCAGCTCAAGACAGAGAGGGAACACCGGGGAGCTGTTTTTT
medium-sized	-	TRBV11-3	TRBJ1-1	CASSPPVWGAKEDTEAFF	TGTGCCAGCAGCCCCCCCGTATGGGGGGCAAAGGAGGACACTGAAGCTTTCTTT
-	-	TRBV18	TRBJ2-5	CASSPRASQETQYF	TGTGCCAGCTCACCAAGGGCAAGCCAAGAGACCCAGTACTTC
medium-sized	-	TRBV12-5	TRBJ1-1	CATDYRAPGSTEAFF	TGTGCCACCGATTACCGGGCTCCTGGGAGCACTGAAGCTTTCTTT
medium-sized	-	TRBV6-8	TRBJ2-7	CASSNTGNYEQYF	TGTGCCAGCAGTAATACAGGGAACTACGAGCAGTACTTC
-	-	TRBV5-1	TRBJ1-1	CASSLDSRGGAEAFF	TGCGCCAGCAGCTTGGATAGCAGGGGTGGCGCTGAAGCTTTCTTT
-	-	TRBV18	TRBJ1-1	CASSPPRGQNPSEAFF	TGTGCCAGCTCACCACCGCGAGGACAGAATCCATCTGAAGCTTTCTTT